This T cell receptor beta chain was sequenced during a study of graft-versus-host responses after intestinal transplantation. Clones were read by immunoSEQ multiplex PCR, and TCRdb kept only the in-frame ones, dropping some. This sample has fewer than 150,000 clones; about 92% occur once, and the top ten carry over 0.15%. Regarding this clone: No antigen is known for it.

Findings of the study overall: Some GvH clones appeared in ileal mucosa or blood before recipient bone marrow. Across patients carrying graft-donor T cell macrochimerism, allografts held high graft-versus-host to host-versus-graft clonal ratios.

Sequenced material: unstimulated CD4+ T cells sorted from spleen or lymph node cells, taken before intestinal transplant. The source of this sequence is a human donor who received an intestinal transplant.

This CDR3 reads CASSARWTGATGELFF. CDR3 DNA sequence: TGTGCCAGCAGCGCGAGGTGGACAGGGGCCACCGGGGAGCTGTTTTTT. The V and J genes are TRBV9 and TRBJ2-2; 9 bases agree with TRBD1. CDR3 size: 16 residues. Trimming took 3 bases from V and 4 from J; bases not matched to a gene: 7. Germline CDR1 SGDLS, CDR2 YYNGEE.